The 19 T cell receptor beta chains below all came from one sample that was sequenced in a study of molecular identifiers for immune sequencing clone quantification. TCRdb itself ran the PCR reads through MiXCR, one entry per CDR3 protein. The top ten hold around 0.76% of the sample, which has 490,000 or so distinct CDR3 sequences, 25% seen once. Sequencing used naive CD8+ T cells from blood, with Jurkat cell RNA spiked in. The subset is: FACS-sorted CD8+CD4-CCR7+CD45RA+ naive T cells. These receptors were collected from a human donor in good health. Some libraries in this study had Jurkat cell RNA spiked in.

A remark on this clonotype: Mismatch with germline at one junction end may stem from a read error. The genes are TRBV7-6 and TRBJ1-1; D uncertain. The CDR3 loop spans 13 amino acids. CDR1 is SGHVS and CDR2 is FNYEAQ in the germline V gene. For the CDR3, the DNA is TGTGCCAGCAGCTTAGGAGGTGGCACTGAAGCTTCCTTT. It encodes CASSLGGGTEASF.

The chain joins TRBV7-2 to TRBJ2-1, with unresolved D. The CDR3 runs to 14 residues. Trimming shortened V by 8 bases and J by 1 base, and 12 bases separated the two germline ends. Per the germline V gene, CDR1 is SGHTA and CDR2 is FQGNSA. The CDR3 sequence is CASHDVGSYNEQFF. CDR3 nucleotide sequence: TGTGCCAGCCACGATGTGGGGTCCTACAATGAGCAGTTCTTC.

This clonotype occurred many times. The chain combines TRBV30 with TRBJ2-7; TRBD1 aligns across 9 bases. V dropped 2 bases and J dropped 0; count of bases not matched to a gene: 5. This CDR3 is 15 amino acids long. Germline V CDR1 and CDR2: GTSNPN, SVGIG (reference sequence). CDR3 DNA: TGTGCCTGGAGTCCGGGGACAGGGTACTCCTACGAGCAGTACTTC. Encoded protein: CAWSPGTGYSYEQYF.

V usage is TRBV27 and J usage is TRBJ1-1, with D tentatively TRBD1 (5 bases). The CDR3 loop spans 13 amino acids. V gave up 6 bases and J gave up 6 bases, with 14 bases separating them. Per germline, CDR1 MNHEY and CDR2 SMNVEV (reference sequence). This chain's CDR3 is CASRGLHVSEAFF. The DNA of the CDR3 is TGTGCCAGCAGGGGACTACACGTTTCTGAAGCTTTCTTT.

There are a few counts of this clonotype. This chain uses TRBV12-3 or TRBV12-4 with TRBJ2-7, with 10 bases fitting TRBD2. CDR3 length equals 14 residues. V dropped 7 bases and J dropped 5; count of bases not matched to a gene: 8. Here the CDR3 DNA reads TGTGCCAGCACCCAGTCGCTAGCGGGAGACGAGCAGTACTTC. Encoded protein: CASTQSLAGDEQYF.

This chain links TRBV2 with TRBJ1-6; 8 bases agree with TRBD1. Germline CDR1 and CDR2: SNHLY and FYNNEI. The CDR3 is made up of 14 amino acids. The J segment lost 10 bases and the V segment lost 6 bases, leaving 8 bases of the junction unmatched. CDR3 loop: CASRGDRGWSPLHF. CDR3 bases: TGTGCCAGCAGAGGCGACAGGGGATGGTCACCCCTCCACTTT.

Regarding this clonotype: At one end, the junction sequence differs from germline, possibly due to a read error. J is TRBJ2-5 and V is TRBV2; D unresolved. This CDR3 has 14 amino acids. Germline V gene lookup returns CDR1 SNHLY and CDR2 FYNNEI. CDR3 amino acids: CASSEANSQETQYF. CDR3 sequence (DNA): TGTGCCAGCAGTGAAGCCAACAGCCAAGAGACTCAGTACTTC.

V is TRBV27 and J is TRBJ2-7; no firm D call. The V gene lost 4 bases and the J gene lost 8 bases, with 18 bases spanning the gap. Germline V gives CDR1 MNHEY, CDR2 SMNVEV (reference sequence). This CDR3 is 14 amino acids long. Here the CDR3 DNA reads TGTGCCAGCAGTTCCCCGGGCCTATCCCTGCAGCAGTACTTC. This gives the protein CASSSPGLSLQQYF.

This clonotype occurred many times. The chain has TRBV12-3 or TRBV12-4 and TRBJ2-5; the D is unclear. The CDR3 covers 13 residues. V was shortened by 6 bases and J by 0 bases, with 8 bases between the two germline ends. This CDR3 reads CASSPRDQETQYF. The CDR3 DNA is TGTGCCAGCAGCCCCCGAGACCAAGAGACCCAGTACTTC.

This clonotype was counted between two and nine times. The chain carries TRBV6-5 and TRBJ1-1; 7 nucleotides agree with TRBD1. J lost 7 bases, V lost 2 bases, and 16 bases had no gene match. The CDR3 has 17 residues. CDR1 and CDR2 (germline): MNHEY, SVGAGI. The CDR3 DNA is TGTGCCAGCAGTTACCAACCCTCGCAGGGGGTAGGGAATGAAGCTTTCTTT. Protein product: CASSYQPSQGVGNEAFF.

This CDR3 is CASSTTGTGVAYEQYF. The DNA for the CDR3 is TGTGCCAGTAGTACGACCGGGACAGGGGTGGCCTACGAGCAGTACTTC. The chain employs TRBV19 and TRBJ2-7, with TRBD1 matching 10 bases. Per germline, CDR1 LNHDA and CDR2 SQIVND (reference sequence). The CDR3 spans 16 residues. J gave up 2 bases and V 4 bases, and 8 bases lay outside the gene matches.

This clonotype appeared many times. The chain combines TRBV11-2 with TRBJ2-7; D remains unclear. From germline, CDR1 is SGHAT and CDR2 FQNNGV. V was cut by 1 base and J by 2 bases, with 6 bases left in between. The CDR3 has 13 residues. DNA of the CDR3: TGTGCCAGCAGCTTAGGGGCCCCCTACGAGCAGTACTTC. It is translated as CASSLGAPYEQYF.

This clonotype was counted a few times. The chain carries TRBV12-3 or TRBV12-4 and TRBJ1-5; no definite D call. The CDR3 is made up of 16 amino acids. The ends were cut back, 5 bases at V and 0 bases at J, with 14 bases in the middle. The CDR3 protein is CASSPSDGYSNQPQHF. CDR3 DNA sequence: TGTGCCAGCAGTCCATCGGACGGCTATAGCAATCAGCCCCAGCATTTT.

The table lists this clonotype with a few counts. V is TRBV7-9 and J is TRBJ2-7; no firm D call. The CDR3 totals 18 residues. Looked up from germline, CDR1 is SEHNR and CDR2 is FQNEAQ (reference sequence). Between the trimmed V and J ends, which lost 1 base and 0 bases, there was a span of 19 bases. CDR3 coding DNA: TGTGCCAGCAGCTTAGAAATAGGGTCAAGGGAAGACTCCTACGAGCAGTACTTC. Translation gives CASSLEIGSREDSYEQYF.

The chain employs TRBV19 and TRBJ2-7; 10 positions agree with TRBD1. V lost 3 bases to trimming and J lost 5 bases; unmatched junction nucleotides: 7. The CDR3 contains 15 residues. Germline-derived CDR1 and CDR2 are LNHDA and SQIVND (reference sequence). CDR3 nucleotide sequence: TGTGCCAGTAGTATGGGACAGGGGCTTGTTGACGAGCAGTACTTC. Its translation is CASSMGQGLVDEQYF.

The V call is TRBV12-5, the J call TRBJ2-1; TRBD1 agrees at 9 bases. The CDR3 loop spans 15 amino acids. CDR1 and CDR2 (germline): LGHNT, FRNRAP. The V gene end was trimmed by 6 bases and the J gene end by 6 bases; junction bases not matched to a gene: 9. The CDR3 loop reads CASGPGGTGSNEQFF. CDR3 coding DNA: TGTGCTAGTGGCCCCGGCGGGACAGGGTCCAATGAGCAGTTCTTC.

About this clonotype itself: Germline and junction disagree at one end, which may indicate a read error. The chain links TRBV7-2 to TRBJ2-1, with D perhaps matching TRBD2 (5 bases). The CDR3 runs to 14 residues. Germline lookup yields CDR1 SGHTA and CDR2 FQGNSA. CDR3 loop: CASRLVVRGNEQFF. CDR3 coding DNA: TGTGCCAGCCGCTTAGTAGTCCGGGGCAATGAGCAGTTCTTC.

The genes are TRBV5-4 and TRBJ2-2; tentatively, D is TRBD1 or TRBD2 (6 bases each). Germline CDR1 reads SGHNT; CDR2 reads YYREEE (reference sequence). This CDR3 is 15 amino acids long. With 4 bases removed from V and 7 bases from J, the gap between germline ends came to 17 bases. In DNA, the CDR3 is TGTGCCAGCAGCGTTGATGGGGGGCCGGGCGGGGAGCTGTTTTTT. This translates into CASSVDGGPGGELFF.

At least ten counts were recorded for this clonotype. The chain links TRBV7-6 to TRBJ1-4; possibly TRBD1 for D (5 bases). This CDR3 contains 12 residues. Per germline, CDR1 SGHVS and CDR2 FNYEAQ. V was cut by 3 bases and J by 12 bases, with 11 bases left in between. The CDR3 DNA is TGTGCCAGCAGCTTCTCCGGGGCCGAACTGTTTTTT. Translating it yields CASSFSGAELFF.